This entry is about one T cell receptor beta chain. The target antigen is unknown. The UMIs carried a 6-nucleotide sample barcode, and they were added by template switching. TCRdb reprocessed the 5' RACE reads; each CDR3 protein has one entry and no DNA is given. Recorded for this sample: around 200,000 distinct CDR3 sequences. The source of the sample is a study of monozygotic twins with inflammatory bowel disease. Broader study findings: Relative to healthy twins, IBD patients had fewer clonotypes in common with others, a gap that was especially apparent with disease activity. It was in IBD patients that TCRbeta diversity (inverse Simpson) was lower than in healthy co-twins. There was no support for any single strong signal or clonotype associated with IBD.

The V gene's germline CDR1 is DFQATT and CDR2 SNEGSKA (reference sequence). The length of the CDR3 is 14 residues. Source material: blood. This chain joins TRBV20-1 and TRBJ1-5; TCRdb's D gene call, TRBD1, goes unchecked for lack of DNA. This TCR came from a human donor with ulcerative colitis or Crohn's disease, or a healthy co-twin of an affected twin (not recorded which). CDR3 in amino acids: CSASEAGQNQPQHF.